This passage covers 32 T cell receptor beta chains from one sample sequenced in a study of blood T cell repertoires in COVID-19. Data came from immunoSEQ multiplex PCR; TCRdb stores just in-frame clones and leaves some out. The sample holds around 190,000 clones, 75% to 85% seen once. The sequencing input was peripheral blood. These receptors originate from a human donor in a cohort sampled during active COVID-19.

V is TRBV5-6 and J is TRBJ1-4; D not certain. The CDR3 is 14 residues long. Between the trimmed V and J ends, which lost 0 bases and 8 bases, there was a span of 11 bases. Germline CDR1 SGHDT, CDR2 YYEEEE. The CDR3 is CASSLGALGEKLFF. CDR3 sequence (DNA): TGTGCCAGCAGCTTGGGGGCCCTGGGCGAAAAACTGTTTTTT.

The V gene is TRBV6-5, the J gene TRBJ2-7; the match to TRBD1 covers 9 bases. The CDR3 is 13 amino acids. Germline trimming cut 10 bases from V and 4 bases from J; bases unmatched to any gene: 8. Germline V gives CDR1 MNHEY, CDR2 SVGAGI. The CDR3 protein is CATSTGGGYEQYF. The CDR3, as DNA: TGTGCCACCTCGACAGGGGGTGGGTACGAGCAGTACTTC.

The rearrangement joins TRBV4-3 to TRBJ1-2; D not certain. The CDR3 is 15 residues long. CDR1 is LGHNA, CDR2 YSLEER, per germline. V lost 0 bases and J lost 3, with 11 bases in between. DNA of the CDR3: TGCGCCAGCAGCCAAGAGGTGGGCATAGACTATGGCTACACCTTC. Translating it yields CASSQEVGIDYGYTF.

V is TRBV19 and J is TRBJ1-6; D uncertain. Germline V gene sequence: CDR1 LNHDA, CDR2 SQIVND (reference sequence). The CDR3 has 12 residues. Trimming cost V 5 bases and J 7 bases, with 6 bases left between them. CDR3 in amino acids: CASSLKNSPLHF. The CDR3 DNA reads as TGTGCCAGTAGTCTAAAAAATTCACCCCTCCACTTT.

CDR3 DNA: TGTGCCAGCAGCCCGGGGGAGCTCTCTGGAAACACCATATATTTT. Amino acid sequence: CASSPGELSGNTIYF. The V and J genes are TRBV5-8 and TRBJ1-3, with a possible D match to TRBD1 (5 bases). The ends were cut back, 4 bases at V and 0 bases at J, with 11 bases in the middle. The germline CDR1 and CDR2 sequences are SGHTS and YDEGEE. The CDR3 contains 15 residues. Combining the CDR3 with reference TRBV5-8 and TRBJ1-3 gives the whole variable domain EAGVTQSPTHLIKTRGQQATLRCSPISGHTSVYWYQQALGLGLQFLLWYDEGEERNRGNFPPRFSGRQFPNYSSELNVNALELEDSALYLCASSPGELSGNTIYFGEGSWLTVV.

V usage is TRBV28 and J usage is TRBJ2-1, with D possibly matching TRBD2 (6 bases). Germline V gene data show CDR1 as MDHEN and CDR2 as SYDVKM. CDR3 length: 15 amino acids. V was clipped by 4 bases and J by 7 bases, with 17 bases between them. The CDR3 reads CASSSQATGGNEQFF. The CDR3 nucleotides are TGTGCCAGCAGTTCACAGGCTACTGGGGGGAATGAGCAGTTCTTC. The complete variable domain, with remaining parts taken from reference TRBV28 and TRBJ2-1, reads DVKVTQSSRYLVKRTGEKVFLECVQDMDHENMFWYRQDPGLGLRLIYFSYDVKMKEKGDIPEGYSVSREKKERFSLILESASTNQTSMYLCASSSQATGGNEQFFGPGTRLTVL.

The genes are TRBV6-6 and TRBJ1-1, with D tentatively TRBD1 (6 bases). The CDR3 length is 15 residues. V lost 6 bases, J lost 6 bases, and 20 bases lay in between. CDR1 is MNHNY, CDR2 SVGAGI, per germline (reference sequence). Here the CDR3 DNA reads TGTGCCAGCAGGCCCGAGGGGGAGGGGGTCGCTGAAGCTTTCTTT. This codes for CASRPEGEGVAEAFF.

The chain recombines TRBV29-1 with TRBJ2-7; 11 bases line up with TRBD2. V was clipped by 5 bases and J by 6 bases; unmatched bases: 6. The CDR3 is 13 amino acids. Germline V gives CDR1 SQVTM, CDR2 ANQGSEA. CDR3 sequence reads: CSVTSGSLSEQYF. As DNA, the CDR3 is TGCAGCGTTACTAGCGGGAGTTTGTCCGAGCAGTACTTC.

This clone was seen once. V usage is TRBV10-2 and J usage is TRBJ2-1; possibly TRBD2 for D (6 bases). Looked up from germline, CDR1 is WSHSY and CDR2 is SAAADI. The V gene lost 4 bases and the J gene lost 6 bases, with 10 bases spanning the gap. The length of the CDR3 is 13 residues. The CDR3 sequence is CASSALGGNEQFF. CDR3 coding DNA: TGCGCCAGCAGTGCATTGGGAGGCAATGAGCAGTTCTTC.

This clone came up a few times. The chain links TRBV7-2 to TRBJ1-6; 7 bases fit TRBD1. After removal of 6 bases from V and 4 bases from J, the junction contained 6 bases not matched to a gene. The V gene's germline CDR1 is SGHTA and CDR2 FQGNSA. The CDR3 loop spans 15 amino acids. The CDR3 sequence: CASRPTGVYNSPLHF. The CDR3 DNA reads TGTGCCAGCAGGCCTACAGGGGTATATAATTCACCCCTCCACTTT. The full variable domain, completed using reference TRBV7-2 and TRBJ1-6, is GAGVSQSPSNKVTEKGKDVELRCDPISGHTALYWYRQSLGQGLEFLIYFQGNSAPDKSGLPSDRFSAERTGGSVSTLTIQRTQQEDSAVYLCASRPTGVYNSPLHFGNGTRLTVT.

The J gene is TRBJ2-7, the V gene TRBV13; 11 bases align to TRBD2. The germline V gene encodes CDR1 PRHDT and CDR2 FYEKMQ (reference sequence). The CDR3 sequence is 15 residues long. V lost 4 bases to trimming and J lost 7 bases; unmatched junction nucleotides: 9. The CDR3 protein is CASSSQLAGEIEQYF. The CDR3 DNA follows: TGTGCCAGCAGCTCACAACTAGCGGGAGAAATTGAGCAGTACTTC.

The rearrangement links TRBV5-1 to TRBJ1-2; 9 bases fit TRBD1. Germline CDR1 SGHRS, CDR2 YFSETQ. V was pared by 0 bases and J by 5 bases, with 5 bases of the junction left unmatched. CDR3 length: 15 amino acids. The CDR3 nucleotides are TGCGCCAGCAGCTTGGGGGGACAGGGTCATTATGGCTACACCTTC. This sequence encodes CASSLGGQGHYGYTF.

The rearrangement uses TRBV4-3 and TRBJ1-6, with D uncertain. The CDR3 consists of 14 residues. Germline CDR1 LGHNA, CDR2 YSLEER. Between the trimmed V and J ends, which lost 3 bases and 7 bases, there was a span of 10 bases. The CDR3 protein is CASSHGPSNSPLHF. CDR3 sequence (DNA): TGCGCCAGCAGCCACGGACCTAGCAATTCACCCCTCCACTTT.

V usage is TRBV5-1 and J usage is TRBJ2-6, with D possibly TRBD2 on 5 matching bases. The CDR3 loop spans 16 amino acids. Germline CDR1 and CDR2: SGHRS and YFSETQ. Trimming removed 2 bases from V and 2 bases from J, with 11 bases in between. The CDR3 DNA reads as TGCGCCAGCAGCTTCGGGGAGCTCGCTGGGGCCAACGTCCTGACTTTC. This translates into CASSFGELAGANVLTF.

The chain links TRBV6-2 or TRBV6-3 to TRBJ1-2, with D perhaps TRBD1 (5 bases). The CDR3 is made up of 15 amino acids. V lost 1 base and J 6 bases, leaving 15 bases between the germline ends. Looked up from germline, CDR1 is MNHEY and CDR2 is SVGEGT. CDR3 protein: CASSYLNRLMDGYTF. DNA for the CDR3: TGTGCCAGCAGTTACTTGAACAGGTTAATGGATGGCTACACCTTC.

This clone was found once. This rearrangement joins TRBV6-5 to TRBJ1-1, with a tentative D call TRBD1 (5 bases). This CDR3 is 11 amino acids long. Trimming removed 6 bases at V and 8 bases at J, with 10 bases between. The germline V gene has CDR1 MNHEY and CDR2 SVGAGI. CDR3 sequence (DNA): TGTGCCAGCAGCGGGACTTCCGAAGCTTTCTTT. It codes for CASSGTSEAFF.

The CDR3 spells CASSLEADLGEQYF. The DNA of the CDR3 is TGTGCCAGCAGCTTAGAAGCCGACTTAGGTGAGCAGTACTTC. The chain links TRBV11-2 to TRBJ2-7; D ambiguous. The CDR3 covers 14 residues. V lost 0 bases, J lost 7 bases, and 13 bases lay in between. Germline CDR1 is SGHAT and CDR2 is FQNNGV.

This clone showed up just once. The V call is TRBV5-4, the J call TRBJ2-7, with D perhaps TRBD1 (5 bases). The V and J ends lost 0 bases and 4 bases respectively, with 14 bases between them. Germline-derived CDR1 and CDR2 are SGHNT and YYREEE (reference sequence). The CDR3 extends over 15 amino acids. CDR3 residues: CASSLVAGPGYEQYF. The CDR3 nucleotides are TGTGCCAGCAGCTTGGTTGCAGGGCCTGGTTACGAGCAGTACTTC. The entire variable domain, with the rest obtained from reference TRBV5-4 and TRBJ2-7, is as follows: ETGVTQSPTHLIKTRGQQVTLRCSSQSGHNTVSWYQQALGQGPQFIFQYYREEENGRGNFPPRFSGLQFPNYSSELNVNALELDDSALYLCASSLVAGPGYEQYFGPGTRLTVT.

J is TRBJ2-3 and V is TRBV12-3 or TRBV12-4; 8 bases fit TRBD2. This CDR3 has 11 amino acids. V gave up 5 bases and J gave up 14 bases; unmatched junction bases: 6. The chain's CDR3 is CASSTGTRSYF. The CDR3 region has the DNA TGTGCCAGCAGTACCGGGACTAGATCGTATTTT.

This chain links TRBV10-1 with TRBJ2-3, with D maybe TRBD1 (6 bases). The CDR3 loop spans 11 amino acids. Germline loops: CDR1 WNHNN, CDR2 SYGVQD (reference sequence). The ends were cut back, 8 bases at V and 6 bases at J, with 9 bases in the middle. The CDR3 DNA follows: TGCGCCAGCGGTACAGGGGATACGCAGTATTTT. Its protein is CASGTGDTQYF.

The chain joins TRBV23-1 to TRBJ1-4; 12 nucleotides agree with TRBD1. TRBV23-1 is treated as an ORF (open reading frame) with a function not yet certain. CDR3 length: 16 amino acids. The junction had 7 bases not matched to a gene; V was cut back by 4 bases and J by 7 bases. The CDR3 sequence: CASSLGQGARSEKLFF. The DNA of the CDR3 is TGCGCCAGCAGTCTGGGACAGGGGGCGCGCAGTGAAAAACTGTTTTTT.

The CDR3, as DNA: TGTGCCAGCAGCCCCGGGGTGGAGGGCTACACCTTC. Amino acid sequence: CASSPGVEGYTF. The V and J genes are TRBV7-9 and TRBJ1-2, with D uncertain. The V gene lost 5 bases and the J gene lost 8 bases, with 12 bases spanning the gap. In germline, CDR1 is SEHNR, CDR2 FQNEAQ (reference sequence). This CDR3 is 12 amino acids long.

This rearrangement joins TRBV3-1 (or the pseudogene TRBV3-2) to TRBJ1-1; no definite D call. V was cut by 2 bases and J by 10 bases, with 14 bases left in between. Germline V gene lookup returns CDR1 LGHDT and CDR2 YNNKEL (reference sequence). The CDR3 is 13 residues long. The CDR3 DNA follows: TGTGCCAGCAGCCAAATGACCCGGGGTGGAGCTTTCTTT. Protein product: CASSQMTRGGAFF.

CDR3 in amino acids: CASSQEREYEQYF. CDR3 bases: TGCGCCAGCAGCCAAGAGAGGGAATACGAGCAGTACTTC. The chain links TRBV4-3 to TRBJ2-7; D is possibly TRBD2 (5 bases). CDR3 length: 13 residues. CDR1 LGHNA and CDR2 YSLEER come from the germline V gene. Trimming cost V 0 bases and J 4 bases, with 7 bases left between them.

This rearrangement joins TRBV5-5 to TRBJ1-3; no firm D call. The V gene's germline CDR1 is SGHKS and CDR2 YYEKEE (reference sequence). Deletions cut 0 bases from V and 3 bases from J, with 7 bases between. This CDR3 comprises 14 residues. CDR3 in DNA: TGTGCCAGCAGCTTGGGACGGAGTGGAAACACCATATATTTT. Protein: CASSLGRSGNTIYF.

The genes are TRBV19 and TRBJ2-1; D may be TRBD2 (5 bases). The CDR3 contains 13 residues. V was cut by 11 bases and J by 3 bases, with 14 bases left in between. The germline V gene encodes CDR1 LNHDA and CDR2 SQIVND (reference sequence). The CDR3 nucleotides are TGTGCCGTGCAGGCTAGCAACTACAATGAGCAGTTCTTC. As protein: CAVQASNYNEQFF.

V and J are TRBV9 and TRBJ1-1, with a tentative D call TRBD1 (5 bases). Trimming took 1 base from V and 1 from J, leaving 11 bases between them. Germline V gene lookup returns CDR1 SGDLS and CDR2 YYNGEE. The CDR3 loop spans 15 amino acids. The CDR3 sequence is CASSVSGAGNTEAFF. DNA of the CDR3: TGTGCCAGCAGCGTATCTGGGGCAGGGAACACTGAAGCTTTCTTT.

The V gene is TRBV4-3, the J gene TRBJ2-7; 8 bases match TRBD1. Germline trimming cut 1 base from V and 3 bases from J; bases unmatched to any gene: 8. The CDR3 totals 16 residues. Per germline, CDR1 LGHNA and CDR2 YSLEER. The CDR3 region has the DNA TGCGCCAGCAGCCAAGCACCCGACAGGGGCGTCTACGAGCAGTACTTC. Amino acids: CASSQAPDRGVYEQYF.

The V call is TRBV15, the J call TRBJ2-7, with 7 bases fitting TRBD2. Trimming at V came to 1 base and at J to 4 bases, leaving 7 bases not matched to a gene. CDR1 and CDR2 from the germline V gene are LNHNV and YYDKDF (reference sequence). This CDR3 region has 15 residues. The CDR3 coding sequence is TGTGCCACCAGCAGAGGGAGCGGGAACTCGTACGAGCAGTACTTC. Protein sequence: CATSRGSGNSYEQYF.

This clone was observed a handful of times. The rearrangement joins TRBV18 to TRBJ1-2; 8 positions agree with TRBD1. CDR3 length equals 14 residues. Germline CDR1 reads KGHSH; CDR2 reads LQKENI. The J segment lost 8 bases and the V segment lost 3 bases, leaving 8 bases of the junction unmatched. This chain's CDR3 is CASSPQTGEIGYTF. The CDR3 bases are TGTGCCAGCTCACCGCAGACAGGGGAAATCGGCTACACCTTC.

This clone was observed a few times. The genes are TRBV6-5 and TRBJ1-4; no clear D. CDR3 size: 13 residues. V was pared by 8 bases and J by 5 bases, with 12 bases between. Germline CDR1 reads MNHEY; CDR2 reads SVGAGI. CDR3 DNA sequence: TGTGCCAGCCCTATTCGGGGAAATGAAAAACTGTTTTTT. Residues: CASPIRGNEKLFF.

The CDR3 DNA reads as TGTGCCAGTAGTTTTACAGGTCAAGAGACCCAGTACTTC. It translates to CASSFTGQETQYF. This chain joins TRBV19 and TRBJ2-5; D is perhaps TRBD1 (5 bases). With 5 bases removed from V and 2 bases from J, the gap between germline ends came to 9 bases. Per germline, CDR1 LNHDA and CDR2 SQIVND (reference sequence). This CDR3 has 13 residues.